This T cell receptor beta chain was sequenced for a study of vaccination effects on CD4 cells after COVID-19. Only in-frame clones appear in the TCRdb table, and some are missing; sequencing was by immunoSEQ multiplex PCR. Of roughly 46,000 clones listed, about 70% are singletons. The CDR3 is 13 amino acids. Germline CDR1 reads SNHLY; CDR2 reads FYNNEI. The V end lost 3 bases, the J end lost 6 bases, and 12 bases lay between the germline ends. After about 10 days in culture, the CD4+ T cells were isolated. The individual was infected with SARS-CoV-2 between March and December 2020, as confirmed by PCR. Participants were given two doses of BNT162b2 or mRNA-1273 vaccine. A remark on this clone: Its antigen is not known.

This sequence was found in a human donor who had a prior SARS-CoV-2 infection. The rearrangement links TRBV2 to TRBJ2-7; D remains unclear. Sequenced here: CD4+ T cells from PBMCs cultured without peptide, sampled after COVID-19 vaccination. In DNA, the CDR3 is TGTGCCAGCAGTGACCACAATCGGGCCGAGCAGTACTTC. Translating it yields CASSDHNRAEQYF.